One T cell receptor beta chain is described in this entry. The data derive from a study of response to subunit inactivated influenza vaccine. The germline V gene has CDR1 MNHEY and CDR2 SMNVEV (reference sequence). The V segment lost 6 bases and the J segment 8 bases; nucleotides outside the gene matches: 11. This CDR3 region has 15 residues. MiXCR was run by TCRdb on the RT-PCR reads, yielding one entry per CDR3 protein. The sample lists hundreds of thousands of distinct CDR3 sequences; 6.5% to 8% were seen once. The sequencing used PBMCs from blood, collected about 24 months after vaccination. This receptor was taken from a man between 50 and 69 years old who received an inactivated influenza vaccine. The chain carries TRBV27 and TRBJ2-1; 9 bases line up with TRBD2. CDR3 sequence reads: CASRTPGLAIYEQFF. The CDR3, as DNA: TGTGCCAGCAGAACCCCGGGACTAGCTATCTATGAGCAGTTCTTC.